The rows below give T cell receptor beta chains drawn from one sample of a study of shared clonotypes between healthy human individuals. Assay: immunoSEQ multiplex PCR; the TCRdb copy retains only in-frame clones and omits some. The data show about 2.4 million clones, 93% seen once. The source material was naive CD4+ T cells from PBMCs. Source of these receptors: a man aged 18-30 years in good health. Some clones in this sample may be carry-over from other donors' samples. Each CDR3 is given without its conserved first and last residue.

TRBJ1-1	TRBV18	ASSPQGGGDTEAF
TRBJ2-1	TRBV18	ASSGTGDNEQF
TRBJ2-5	TRBV5-8	ASSLGRLAGSYQETQY
TRBJ2-2	TRBV6-5	ASSLTGVGELF
TRBJ2-7	TRBV7-8	ASSLAWQRYEQY
TRBJ2-7	TRBV30	AWTLGLAGLYEQY
TRBJ2-3	TRBV5-1	ASSLEGSGDTDTQY
TRBJ2-6	TRBV11-2	ASSLVGSGANVLT
TRBJ1-1	TRBV18	ASSRDDLNTEAF
TRBJ2-2	TRBV25-1	ASSPQVGRGELF
TRBJ1-3	TRBV11-2	ASRERRQLISGNTIY
TRBJ1-3	TRBV9	ASSVVGGAGNTIY
TRBJ2-5	TRBV11-2	ASSARGLETQY
TRBJ2-3	TRBV6-1	ASSVRVGADTQY
TRBJ2-2	TRBV27	ASSSPLTGGRTGELF
TRBJ2-1	TRBV6-6	ASSTHGGDEQF
TRBJ1-5	TRBV5-1	ASSLRGGDQPQH
TRBJ1-2	TRBV5-1	ASSLGAGQRDYGYT
TRBJ2-1	TRBV9	ASSVGRLGPYEQF
TRBJ2-3	TRBV9	ASSWRETPTDTQY
TRBJ1-2	TRBV28	ASSQPRGYT
TRBJ2-7	TRBV27	ASSKDRSPSLGSYEQY